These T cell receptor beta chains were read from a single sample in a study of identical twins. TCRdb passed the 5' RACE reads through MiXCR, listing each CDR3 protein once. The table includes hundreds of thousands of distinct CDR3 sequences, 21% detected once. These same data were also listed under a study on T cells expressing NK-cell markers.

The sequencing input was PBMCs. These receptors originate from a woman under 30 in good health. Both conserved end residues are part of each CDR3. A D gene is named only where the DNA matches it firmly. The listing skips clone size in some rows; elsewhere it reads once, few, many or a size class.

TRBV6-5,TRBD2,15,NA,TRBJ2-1,CASSYSAGGVNEQFF,TGTGCCAGCAGTTACTCAGCGGGAGGGGTCAATGAGCAGTTCTTC
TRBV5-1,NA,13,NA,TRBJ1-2,CASSKGGDRGYTF,TGCGCCAGCAGCAAGGGGGGGGATCGAGGCTACACCTTC
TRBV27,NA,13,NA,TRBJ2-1,CASSLFGGHNWIF,TGTGCCAGCAGTTTATTTGGTGGTCACAATTGGATCTTC
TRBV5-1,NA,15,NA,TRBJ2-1,CASRPGTAAYNEQFF,TGCGCCAGCAGACCCGGGACGGCGGCCTACAATGAGCAGTTCTTC
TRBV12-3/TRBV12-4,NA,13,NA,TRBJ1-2,CASSFLSGGAYTF,TGTGCCAGCAGTTTTCTTTCGGGAGGGGCCTACACCTTC
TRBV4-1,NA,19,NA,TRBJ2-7,CASSHGVGQGHEYPSEQYF,TGCGCCAGCAGCCACGGCGTTGGGCAGGGGCACGAGTATCCGTCCGAGCAGTACTTC
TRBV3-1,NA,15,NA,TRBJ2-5,CASSQAYGRAETQYF,TGTGCCAGCAGCCAAGCGTATGGGCGAGCGGAGACCCAGTACTTC
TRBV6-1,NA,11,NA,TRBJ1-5,CASSDWDGLHF,TGTGCCAGCAGTGACTGGGACGGACTGCATTTT
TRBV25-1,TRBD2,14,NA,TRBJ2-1,CASSEAGGLDEQFF,TGTGCCAGCAGTGAAGCGGGAGGGCTCGATGAGCAGTTCTTC
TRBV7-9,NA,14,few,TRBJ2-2,CASSFPEVNGELFF,TGTGCCAGCAGCTTCCCGGAGGTCAACGGGGAGCTGTTTTTT
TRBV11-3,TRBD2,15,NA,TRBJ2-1,CASSSPGLAGREQFF,TGTGCCAGCAGCTCACCCGGACTAGCTGGAAGGGAGCAGTTCTTC
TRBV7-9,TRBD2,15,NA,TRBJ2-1,CASSLVTGGYNEQFF,TGTGCCAGCAGCTTAGTAACGGGGGGATACAATGAGCAGTTCTTC
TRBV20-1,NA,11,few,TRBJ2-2,CSAQGTGELFF,TGCAGTGCTCAGGGTACCGGGGAGCTGTTTTTT
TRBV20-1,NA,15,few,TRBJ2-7,CSARSPRGFGHKQYF,TGCAGTGCTAGATCCCCCCGCGGGTTCGGCCATAAGCAGTACTTC
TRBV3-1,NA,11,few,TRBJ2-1,CASSPGRSKFF,TGTGCCAGCAGCCCGGGACGAAGCAAGTTCTTC
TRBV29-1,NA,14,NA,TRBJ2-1,CMGGASAHYNEQFF,TGCATGGGGGGGGCTTCAGCCCATTACAATGAGCAGTTCTTC
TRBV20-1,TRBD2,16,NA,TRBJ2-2,CSARDLAGANTGELFF,TGCAGTGCTAGAGATCTAGCGGGGGCGAACACCGGGGAGCTGTTTTTT
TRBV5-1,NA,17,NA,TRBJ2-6,CASSLGSWGSGANVLTF,TGCGCCAGCAGCTTGGGATCGTGGGGATCTGGGGCCAACGTCCTGACTTTC
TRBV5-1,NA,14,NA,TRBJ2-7,CASSQTVSSYEQYF,TGCGCCAGCAGTCAAACGGTCAGCTCCTACGAGCAGTACTTC
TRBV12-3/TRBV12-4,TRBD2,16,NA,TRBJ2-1,CASSPPGEGPGNEQFF,TGTGCCAGCAGCCCTCCCGGGGAGGGGCCTGGTAATGAGCAGTTCTTC
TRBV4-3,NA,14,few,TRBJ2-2,CASSQVIETGELFF,TGCGCCAGCAGCCAAGTCATCGAAACCGGGGAGCTGTTTTTT
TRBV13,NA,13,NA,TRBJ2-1,CASTQDEGGEQFF,TGTGCCAGCACCCAAGATGAGGGCGGAGAGCAGTTCTTC
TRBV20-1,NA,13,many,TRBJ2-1,CRPLWGQSNEQFF,TGCAGGCCACTATGGGGCCAGAGCAATGAGCAGTTCTTC
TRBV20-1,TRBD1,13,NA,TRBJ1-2,CSASPGTAYGYTF,TGCAGTGCTAGTCCCGGGACAGCGTATGGCTACACCTTC
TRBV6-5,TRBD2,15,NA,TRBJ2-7,CASSYSGGSHREQYF,TGTGCCAGCAGTTACTCGGGGGGGAGCCACCGGGAGCAGTACTTC
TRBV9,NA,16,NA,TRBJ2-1,CASSAYRGGSYNEQFF,TGTGCCAGCAGCGCATACAGGGGAGGATCCTACAATGAGCAGTTCTTC
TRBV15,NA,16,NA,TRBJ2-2,CATSRGGILGTGELFF,TGTGCCACCAGCAGAGGGGGGATTCTAGGCACCGGGGAGCTGTTTTTT
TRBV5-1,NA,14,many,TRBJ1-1,CASRKSEMNTEAFF,TGCGCCAGCAGAAAGAGCGAGATGAACACTGAAGCTTTCTTT
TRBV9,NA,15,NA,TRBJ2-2,CASSVGTKNTGELFF,TGTGCCAGCAGCGTAGGGACTAAGAACACCGGGGAGCTGTTTTTT
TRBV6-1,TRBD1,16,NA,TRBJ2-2,CASSGWDSQNTGELFF,TGTGCCAGCAGTGGGTGGGACAGCCAAAACACCGGGGAGCTGTTTTTT
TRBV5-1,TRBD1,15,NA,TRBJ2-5,CASKWLQGSQETQYF,TGCGCCAGCAAGTGGCTACAGGGGTCGCAAGAGACCCAGTACTTC
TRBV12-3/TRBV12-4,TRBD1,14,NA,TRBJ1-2,CASSYRTGQAGYTF,TGTGCCAGCAGTTACAGGACAGGGCAAGCGGGCTACACCTTC
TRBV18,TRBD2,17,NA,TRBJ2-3,CASSPLNSGSVTDTQYF,TGTGCCAGCTCACCATTGAATAGCGGGAGCGTCACAGATACGCAGTATTTT
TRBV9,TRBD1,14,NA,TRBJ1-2,CASSAGQGTYGYTF,TGTGCCAGCAGCGCGGGACAGGGGACCTATGGCTACACCTTC
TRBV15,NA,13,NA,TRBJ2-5,CATNRQLQETQYF,TGTGCCACCAATAGACAGCTCCAAGAGACCCAGTACTTC
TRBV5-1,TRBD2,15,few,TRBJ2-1,CASSLVPSGVDEQFF,TGCGCCAGCAGCTTGGTCCCTAGCGGGGTGGATGAGCAGTTCTTC
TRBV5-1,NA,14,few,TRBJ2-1,CASSLDGQYNEQFF,TGCGCCAGCAGCTTGGATGGACAGTACAATGAGCAGTTCTTC
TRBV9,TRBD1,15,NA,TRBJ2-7,CASSVEVGQTYEQYF,TGTGCCAGCAGCGTAGAGGTGGGACAGACCTACGAGCAGTACTTC
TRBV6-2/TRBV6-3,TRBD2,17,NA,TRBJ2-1,CASSYLGLAGIDNEQFF,TGTGCCAGCAGTTACCTGGGGCTAGCGGGGATAGACAATGAGCAGTTCTTC
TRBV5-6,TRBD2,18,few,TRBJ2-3,CASSLGRVASGGADTQYF,TGTGCCAGCAGCCTTGGAAGAGTGGCTAGCGGGGGGGCAGATACGCAGTATTTT
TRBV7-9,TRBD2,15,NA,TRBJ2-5,CASSLVPGGQETQYF,TGTGCCAGCAGCTTAGTTCCGGGGGGTCAAGAGACCCAGTACTTC
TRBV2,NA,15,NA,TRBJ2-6,CASSDQSSGANVLTF,TGTGCCAGCAGTGATCAGAGCTCTGGGGCCAACGTCCTGACTTTC
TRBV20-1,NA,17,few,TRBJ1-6,CSARDGVVRGTDSPLHF,TGCAGTGCTAGAGATGGAGTCGTCAGGGGAACCGATTCACCCCTCCACTTT
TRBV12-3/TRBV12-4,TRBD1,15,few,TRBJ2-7,CASSFSGTGSGEQYF,TGTGCCAGCAGTTTTTCTGGGACAGGGTCGGGCGAGCAGTACTTC
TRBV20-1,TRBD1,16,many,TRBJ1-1,CSAPLGQGKTNTEAFF,TGCAGTGCCCCCCTAGGACAGGGAAAGACGAACACTGAAGCTTTCTTT